Detailed here is one TCR beta chain. Germline V gene data show CDR1 as MDHEN and CDR2 as SYDVKM. The V end lost 6 bases, the J end lost 2 bases, and 15 bases lay between the germline ends. The CDR3 is made up of 15 amino acids. cDNA synthesis used the whole RNA isolate, giving expressed TCRB sequences. Assay: immunoSEQ multiplex PCR; the TCRdb copy retains only in-frame clones and omits some. The table records around 160,000 clones, 40% to 60% of them present only once. This record belongs to a study of beta chain features in type 1 diabetes. The sample comprised Tregs from blood. The genes are TRBV28 and TRBJ2-3; a weak D match, TRBD2 (5 bases). This TCR came from a young man in good health. CDR3 DNA: TGTGCCAGCAGGGTGATGCCGGGATTCACAGATACGCAGTATTTT. Its translation: CASRVMPGFTDTQYF.